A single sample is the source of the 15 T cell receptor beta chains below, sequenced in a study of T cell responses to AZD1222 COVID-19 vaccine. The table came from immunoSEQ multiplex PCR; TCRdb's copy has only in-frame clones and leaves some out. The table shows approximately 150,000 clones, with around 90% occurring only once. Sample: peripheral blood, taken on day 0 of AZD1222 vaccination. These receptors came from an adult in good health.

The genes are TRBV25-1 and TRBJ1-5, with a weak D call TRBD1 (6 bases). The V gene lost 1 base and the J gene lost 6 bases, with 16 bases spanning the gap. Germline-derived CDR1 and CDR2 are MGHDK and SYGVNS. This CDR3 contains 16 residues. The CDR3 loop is CASSESPPGGRQPQHF. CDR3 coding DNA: TGTGCCAGCAGTGAATCCCCACCCGGGGGGCGTCAGCCCCAGCATTTT. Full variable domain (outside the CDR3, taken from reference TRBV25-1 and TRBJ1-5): EADIYQTPRYLVIGTGKKITLECSQTMGHDKMYWYQQDPGMELHLIHYSYGVNSTEKGDLSSESTVSRIRTEHFPLTLESARPSHTSQYLCASSESPPGGRQPQHFGDGTRLSIL.

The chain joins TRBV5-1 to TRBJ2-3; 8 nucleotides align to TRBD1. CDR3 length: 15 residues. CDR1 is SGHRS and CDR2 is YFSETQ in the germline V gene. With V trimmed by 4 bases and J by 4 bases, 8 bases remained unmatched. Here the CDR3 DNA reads TGCGCCAGCAGCCCCGGACAGGGCGGGGCAGATACGCAGTATTTT. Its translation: CASSPGQGGADTQYF.

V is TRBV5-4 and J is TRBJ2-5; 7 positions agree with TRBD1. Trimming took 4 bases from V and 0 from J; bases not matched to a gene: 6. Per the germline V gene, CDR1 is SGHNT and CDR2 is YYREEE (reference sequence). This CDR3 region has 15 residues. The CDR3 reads CASSADRAYQETQYF. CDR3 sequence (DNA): TGTGCCAGCAGCGCAGACAGGGCGTACCAAGAGACCCAGTACTTC. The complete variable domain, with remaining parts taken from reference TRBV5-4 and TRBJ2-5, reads ETGVTQSPTHLIKTRGQQVTLRCSSQSGHNTVSWYQQALGQGPQFIFQYYREEENGRGNFPPRFSGLQFPNYSSELNVNALELDDSALYLCASSADRAYQETQYFGPGTRLLVL.

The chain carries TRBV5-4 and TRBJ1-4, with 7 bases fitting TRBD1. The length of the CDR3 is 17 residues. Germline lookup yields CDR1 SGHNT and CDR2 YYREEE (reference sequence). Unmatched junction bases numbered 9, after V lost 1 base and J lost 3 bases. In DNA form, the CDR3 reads TGTGCCAGCAGCTTGACAGGGGCGGGGCATGCTAATGAAAAACTGTTTTTT. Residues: CASSLTGAGHANEKLFF.

CDR3 bases: TGTGCCTGGAGTGTTAGGCGACGCTTCCATGAGCAGTTCTTC. Translating it yields CAWSVRRRFHEQFF. This chain links TRBV30 with TRBJ2-1; the D is unclear. The germline V gene has CDR1 GTSNPN and CDR2 SVGIG (reference sequence). The ends were cut back, 0 bases at V and 8 bases at J, with 14 bases in the middle. The CDR3 length is 14 residues.

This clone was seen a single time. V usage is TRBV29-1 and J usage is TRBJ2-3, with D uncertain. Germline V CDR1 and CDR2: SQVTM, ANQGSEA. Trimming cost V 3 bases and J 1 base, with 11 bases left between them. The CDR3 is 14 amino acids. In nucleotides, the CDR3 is TGCAGCGTTGATCATGGGCAGCGCACAGATACGCAGTATTTT. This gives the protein CSVDHGQRTDTQYF.

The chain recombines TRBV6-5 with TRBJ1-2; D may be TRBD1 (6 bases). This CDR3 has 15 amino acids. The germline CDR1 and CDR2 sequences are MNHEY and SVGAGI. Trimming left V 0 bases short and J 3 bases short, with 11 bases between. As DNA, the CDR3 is TGTGCCAGCAGTTACTCGGGGGGACAATACTATGGCTACACCTTC. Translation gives CASSYSGGQYYGYTF.

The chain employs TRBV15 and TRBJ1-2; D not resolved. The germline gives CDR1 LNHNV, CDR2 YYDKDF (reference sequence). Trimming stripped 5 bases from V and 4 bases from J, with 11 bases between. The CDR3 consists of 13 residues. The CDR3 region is CATSWADVYGYTF. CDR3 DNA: TGTGCCACCAGCTGGGCCGACGTCTATGGCTACACCTTC.

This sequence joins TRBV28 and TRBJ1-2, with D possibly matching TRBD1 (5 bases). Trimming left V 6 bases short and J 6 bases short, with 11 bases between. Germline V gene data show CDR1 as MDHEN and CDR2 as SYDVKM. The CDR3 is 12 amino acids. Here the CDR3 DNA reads TGTGCCAGCAGCTTAGCCAGGGATGGCTACACCTTC. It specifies CASSLARDGYTF.

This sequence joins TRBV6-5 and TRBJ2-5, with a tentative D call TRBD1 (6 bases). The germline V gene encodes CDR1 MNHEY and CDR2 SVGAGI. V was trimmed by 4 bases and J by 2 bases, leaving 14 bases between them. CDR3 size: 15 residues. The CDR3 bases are TGTGCCAGCAGTTCGAACAGGGTAGGACAAGAGACCCAGTACTTC. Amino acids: CASSSNRVGQETQYF.

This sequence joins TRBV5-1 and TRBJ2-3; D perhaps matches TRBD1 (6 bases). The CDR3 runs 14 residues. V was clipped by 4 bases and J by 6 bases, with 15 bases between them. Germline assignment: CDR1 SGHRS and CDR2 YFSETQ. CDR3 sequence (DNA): TGCGCCAGCAGCCCCGGACAGAATTCCGATACGCAGTATTTT. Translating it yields CASSPGQNSDTQYF. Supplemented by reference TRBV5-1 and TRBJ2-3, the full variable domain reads KAGVTQTPRYLIKTRGQQVTLSCSPISGHRSVSWYQQTPGQGLQFLFEYFSETQRNKGNFPGRFSGRQFSNSRSEMNVSTLELGDSALYLCASSPGQNSDTQYFGPGTRLTVL.

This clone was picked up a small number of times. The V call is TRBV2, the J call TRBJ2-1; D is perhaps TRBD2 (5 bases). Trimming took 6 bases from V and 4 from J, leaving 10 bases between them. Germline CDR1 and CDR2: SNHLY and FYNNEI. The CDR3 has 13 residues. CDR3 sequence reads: CASRPGLYNEQFF. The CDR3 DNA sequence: TGTGCCAGCAGACCCGGACTGTACAATGAGCAGTTCTTC.

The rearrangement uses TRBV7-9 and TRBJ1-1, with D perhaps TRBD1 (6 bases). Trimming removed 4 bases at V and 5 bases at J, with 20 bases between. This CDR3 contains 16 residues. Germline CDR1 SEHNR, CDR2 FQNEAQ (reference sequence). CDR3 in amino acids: CASSSTRTERRTEAFF. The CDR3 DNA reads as TGTGCCAGCAGCTCTACCCGGACAGAAAGGAGGACTGAAGCTTTCTTT.

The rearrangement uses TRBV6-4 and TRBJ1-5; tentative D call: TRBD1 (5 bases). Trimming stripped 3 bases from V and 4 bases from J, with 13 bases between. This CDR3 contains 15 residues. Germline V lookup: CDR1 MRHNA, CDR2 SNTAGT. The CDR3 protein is CASSEGTEPNQPQHF. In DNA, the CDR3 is TGTGCCAGCAGTGAAGGGACGGAACCGAATCAGCCCCAGCATTTT.

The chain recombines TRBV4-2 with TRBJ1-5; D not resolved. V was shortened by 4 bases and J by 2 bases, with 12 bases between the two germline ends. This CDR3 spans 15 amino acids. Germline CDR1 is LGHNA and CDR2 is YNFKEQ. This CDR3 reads CASSREAGRNQPQHF. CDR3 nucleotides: TGTGCCAGCAGCCGTGAGGCCGGGCGCAATCAGCCCCAGCATTTT.